This T cell receptor beta chain was sequenced for a study of cytomegalovirus exposure and HLA in healthy donors. Broader study findings: CMV serostatus alone was available as immune exposure information.

For this clone: The antigen remains unidentified.

Primers included in the PCR were 60 Vbeta and 13 Jbeta primers. TCRdb's copy holds only in-frame clones and misses some; the assay was immunoSEQ multiplex PCR. Among approximately 160,000 clones listed, just over 75% were seen once. Germline CDR1 and CDR2: LGHNA and YNFKEQ. The V and J ends lost 0 bases and 9 bases respectively, with 15 bases between them. This CDR3 is 15 amino acids long. This TCR came from a man aged 40-49 years in good health and CMV-seronegative. Sequences were obtained from PBMCs. J is TRBJ1-5 and V is TRBV4-2; D might be TRBD1 (5 bases). This CDR3 is CASSQDGDGGRPQHF. The CDR3, as DNA: TGTGCCAGCAGCCAAGATGGCGACGGGGGGAGGCCCCAGCATTTT.